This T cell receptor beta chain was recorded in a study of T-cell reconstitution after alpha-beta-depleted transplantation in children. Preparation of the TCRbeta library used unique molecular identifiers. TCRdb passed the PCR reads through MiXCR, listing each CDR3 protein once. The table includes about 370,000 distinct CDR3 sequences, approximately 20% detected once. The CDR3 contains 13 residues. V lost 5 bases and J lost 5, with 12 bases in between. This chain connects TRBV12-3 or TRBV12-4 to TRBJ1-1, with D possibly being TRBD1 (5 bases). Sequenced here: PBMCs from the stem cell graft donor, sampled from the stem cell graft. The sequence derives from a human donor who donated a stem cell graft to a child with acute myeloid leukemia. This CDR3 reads CASSRRQSTEAFF. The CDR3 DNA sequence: TGTGCCAGCAGTCGTCGACAGTCTACTGAAGCTTTCTTT.